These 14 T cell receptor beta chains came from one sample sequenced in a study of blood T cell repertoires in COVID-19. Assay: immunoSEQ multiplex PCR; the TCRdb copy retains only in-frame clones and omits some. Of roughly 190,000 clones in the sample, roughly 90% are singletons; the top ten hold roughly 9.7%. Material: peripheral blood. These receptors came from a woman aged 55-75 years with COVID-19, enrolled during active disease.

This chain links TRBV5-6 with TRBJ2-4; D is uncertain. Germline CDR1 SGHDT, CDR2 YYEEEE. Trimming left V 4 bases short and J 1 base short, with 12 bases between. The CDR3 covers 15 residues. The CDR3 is CASSNLDLAKNIQYF. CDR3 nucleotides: TGTGCCAGCAGCAACCTCGACTTGGCCAAAAACATTCAGTACTTC.

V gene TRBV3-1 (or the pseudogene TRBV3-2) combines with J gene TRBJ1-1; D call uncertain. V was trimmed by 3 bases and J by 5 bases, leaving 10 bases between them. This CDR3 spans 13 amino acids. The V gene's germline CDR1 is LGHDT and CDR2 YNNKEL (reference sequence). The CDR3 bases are TGTGCCAGCAGCCAGGTATATGAGACTGAAGCTTTCTTT. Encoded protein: CASSQVYETEAFF.

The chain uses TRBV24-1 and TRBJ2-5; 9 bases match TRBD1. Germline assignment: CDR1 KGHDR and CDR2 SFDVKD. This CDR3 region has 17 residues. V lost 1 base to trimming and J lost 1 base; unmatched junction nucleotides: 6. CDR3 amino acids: CATSDLPGQGFQETQYF. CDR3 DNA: TGTGCCACCAGTGATTTACCGGGACAGGGATTCCAAGAGACCCAGTACTTC.

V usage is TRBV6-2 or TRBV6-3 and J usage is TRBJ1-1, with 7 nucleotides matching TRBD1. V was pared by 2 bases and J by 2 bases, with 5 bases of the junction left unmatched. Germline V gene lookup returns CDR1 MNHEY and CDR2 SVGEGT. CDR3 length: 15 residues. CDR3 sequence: CASSYAGTVNTEAFF. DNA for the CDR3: TGTGCCAGCAGTTACGCCGGGACAGTCAACACTGAAGCTTTCTTT.

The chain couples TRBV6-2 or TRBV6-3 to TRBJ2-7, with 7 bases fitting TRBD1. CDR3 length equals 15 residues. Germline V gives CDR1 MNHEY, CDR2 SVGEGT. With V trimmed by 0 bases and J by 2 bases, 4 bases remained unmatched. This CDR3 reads CASSYSWGQTYEQYF. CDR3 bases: TGTGCCAGCAGTTACTCGTGGGGACAGACCTACGAGCAGTACTTC.

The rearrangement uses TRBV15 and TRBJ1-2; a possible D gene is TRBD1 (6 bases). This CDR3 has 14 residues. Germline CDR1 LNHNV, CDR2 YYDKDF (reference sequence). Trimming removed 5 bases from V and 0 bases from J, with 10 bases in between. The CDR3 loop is CATSRTAPNYGYTF. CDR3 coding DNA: TGTGCCACCAGCCGGACAGCCCCTAACTATGGCTACACCTTC.

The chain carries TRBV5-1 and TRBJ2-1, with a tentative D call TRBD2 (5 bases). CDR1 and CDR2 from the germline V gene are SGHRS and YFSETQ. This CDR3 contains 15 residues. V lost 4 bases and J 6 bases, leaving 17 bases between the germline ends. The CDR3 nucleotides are TGCGCCAGCAGCCCGGGCGGGCTTCTTCCCAATGAGCAGTTCTTC. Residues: CASSPGGLLPNEQFF. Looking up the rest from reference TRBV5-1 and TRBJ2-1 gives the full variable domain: KAGVTQTPRYLIKTRGQQVTLSCSPISGHRSVSWYQQTPGQGLQFLFEYFSETQRNKGNFPGRFSGRQFSNSRSEMNVSTLELGDSALYLCASSPGGLLPNEQFFGPGTRLTVL.

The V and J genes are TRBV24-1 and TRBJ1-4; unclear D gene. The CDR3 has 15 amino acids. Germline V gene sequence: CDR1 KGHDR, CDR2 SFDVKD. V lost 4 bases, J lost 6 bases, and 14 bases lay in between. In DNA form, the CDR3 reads TGTGCCACCAGTGACTCGGGGTACTCGCATGAAAAACTGTTTTTT. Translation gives CATSDSGYSHEKLFF.

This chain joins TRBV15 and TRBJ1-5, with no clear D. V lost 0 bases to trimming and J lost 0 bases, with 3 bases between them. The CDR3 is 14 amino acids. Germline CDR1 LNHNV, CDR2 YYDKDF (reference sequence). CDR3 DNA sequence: TGTGCCACCAGCAGAGATTATAGCAATCAGCCCCAGCATTTT. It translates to CATSRDYSNQPQHF.

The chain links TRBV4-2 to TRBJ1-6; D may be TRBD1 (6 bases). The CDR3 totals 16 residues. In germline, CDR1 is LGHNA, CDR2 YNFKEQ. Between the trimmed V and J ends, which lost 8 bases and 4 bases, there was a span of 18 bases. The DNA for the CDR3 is TGTGCCAGCGCCGGGGACACCAGGGGTTATAATTCACCCCTCCACTTT. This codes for CASAGDTRGYNSPLHF.

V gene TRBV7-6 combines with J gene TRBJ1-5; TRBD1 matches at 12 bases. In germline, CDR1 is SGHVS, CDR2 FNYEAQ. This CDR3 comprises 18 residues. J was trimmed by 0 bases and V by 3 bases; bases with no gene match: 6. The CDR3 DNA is TGTGCCAGCAGCTTTGGGACAGGGGGCCCATATAGCAATCAGCCCCAGCATTTT. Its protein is CASSFGTGGPYSNQPQHF.

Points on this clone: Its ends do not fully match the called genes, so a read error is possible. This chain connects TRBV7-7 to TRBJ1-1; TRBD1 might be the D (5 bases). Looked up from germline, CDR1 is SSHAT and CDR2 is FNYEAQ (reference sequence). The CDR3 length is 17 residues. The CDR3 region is CASSLEGASWLNTEAFF. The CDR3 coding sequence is TGTGCTAGCAGCTTAGAAGGGGCCTCTTGGCTGAACACTGAAGCTTTCTTT. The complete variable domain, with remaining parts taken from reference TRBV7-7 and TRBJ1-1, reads GAGVSQSPRYKVTKRGQDVTLRCDPISSHATLYWYQQALGQGPEFLTYFNYEAQPDKSGLPSDRFSAERPEGSISTLTIQRTEQRDSAMYRCASSLEGASWLNTEAFFGQGTRLTVV.

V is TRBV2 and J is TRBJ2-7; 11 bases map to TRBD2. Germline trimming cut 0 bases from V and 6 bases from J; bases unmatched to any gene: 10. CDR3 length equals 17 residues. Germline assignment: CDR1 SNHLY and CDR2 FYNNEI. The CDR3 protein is CASSEALVAGGLLEQYF. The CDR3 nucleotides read TGTGCCAGCAGTGAAGCGCTAGTAGCGGGAGGGCTCCTCGAGCAGTACTTC.

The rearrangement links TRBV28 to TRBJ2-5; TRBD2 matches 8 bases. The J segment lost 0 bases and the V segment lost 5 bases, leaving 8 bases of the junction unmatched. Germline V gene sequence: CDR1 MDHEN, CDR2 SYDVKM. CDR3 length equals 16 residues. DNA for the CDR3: TGTGCCAGCAGTCCCTCCTTTAGCGGGAACCAAGAGACCCAGTACTTC. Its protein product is CASSPSFSGNQETQYF.